This record looks at one TCR beta chain sequence and its context. What it binds is unknown. The junction and the germline gene differ at one end; a read error may be behind it. The sample is drawn from a study of CD8+CD57+ T cells in acquired aplastic anemia. Study-level findings and limits: Patients had twenty-nine CD8+ CDR3 sequences in common with controls (the shared set).

This CDR3 has 14 amino acids. Germline loops: CDR1 LNHDA, CDR2 SQIVND (reference sequence). The authors sequenced patients whose flow cytometry had shown CD8+CD57+ cell expansion. Using genomic DNA as the template, TCR beta VDJ and CDR3 profiling was carried out. TCRdb called the reads again in MiXCR, with one record for every CDR3 protein. The top ten hold about 20% of the sample, which has a few hundred thousand distinct CDR3 sequences, about half seen once. The clonotype originates from a human donor with aplastic anemia. The rearrangement uses TRBV19 and TRBJ2-5; D is perhaps TRBD2 (6 bases). Source material: sorted CD4+, CD8+, or CD8+CD57+ T cells (not recorded which) from PBMCs. This CDR3 reads CASSIGRAEETQYF. Here the CDR3 DNA reads TGTGCCAGTAGTATAGGGAGGGCGGAGGAGACCCAATACTTC.